Shown below are 10 T cell receptor beta chains from a single sample sequenced in a study of T cells in Graves' hyperthyroidism and ophthalmopathy. TCR beta CDR3 sequences were amplified from RNA transcripts. RT-PCR in the first round (using the HTBI primer set) targeted the TCR CDR3. MiXCR, run by TCRdb on the multiplex PCR reads, gives a single entry per CDR3 protein. Among around 500,000 distinct CDR3 sequences listed, approximately 15% were seen once. Sequenced input: blood. These receptor sequences come from a woman aged 18-29 years with Graves' hyperthyroidism.

The sample holds many counts of this clonotype. The chain combines TRBV7-8 with TRBJ2-7; 7 bases match TRBD2. The germline gives CDR1 SGHVS, CDR2 FQNEAQ. V trimming: 3 bases; J trimming: 5 bases; junction bases outside the gene matches: 10. The CDR3 runs to 15 residues. The CDR3 loop is CASSFLGLGAHEQYF. The CDR3 nucleotides are TGTGCCAGCAGCTTTCTCGGACTAGGCGCCCACGAGCAGTACTTC.

In its sample, this clonotype was seen many times. V and J are TRBV19 and TRBJ1-1; no reliable D call. Trimming pared 3 bases from V and 1 base from J, leaving 12 bases between. Germline-derived CDR1 and CDR2 are LNHDA and SQIVND (reference sequence). The CDR3 totals 15 residues. The CDR3 here is CASSIGLQRNTEAFF. CDR3 DNA: TGTGCCAGTAGTATTGGGCTCCAGCGGAACACTGAAGCTTTCTTT.

This clonotype was detected only once. The rearrangement links TRBV9 to TRBJ2-1; 13 bases line up with TRBD2. Germline assignment: CDR1 SGDLS and CDR2 YYNGEE. The V and J ends lost 5 bases and 6 bases, in that order; junction bases with no gene match: 11. This CDR3 contains 17 residues. The CDR3 reads CASSFLTSGRRGNEQFF. In nucleotides, the CDR3 is TGTGCCAGCAGTTTTCTGACTAGCGGGAGGCGTGGCAATGAGCAGTTCTTC.

This chain joins TRBV5-1 and TRBJ2-2; D remains ambiguous. The CDR3 length is 15 residues. With 0 bases removed from V and 5 bases from J, the gap between germline ends came to 11 bases. CDR1 is SGHRS, CDR2 YFSETQ, per germline. CDR3 sequence (DNA): TGCGCCAGCAGCTTGGCGGCTGGGCGAACCGGGGAGCTGTTTTTT. Protein product: CASSLAAGRTGELFF.

This clonotype was seen a few times. The chain uses TRBV9 and TRBJ2-2; TRBD2 matches 13 bases. V lost 2 bases, J lost 4 bases, and 11 bases stayed unmatched. The germline CDR1 and CDR2 sequences are SGDLS and YYNGEE. The CDR3 consists of 19 residues. The CDR3 DNA reads as TGTGCCAGCAGCGTCGAAGGACTAGCGGGAGTGCGGGGCACCGGGGAGCTGTTTTTT. It encodes CASSVEGLAGVRGTGELFF.

This clonotype has at least ten counts. The CDR3 DNA follows: TGTGCCAGCTCACCACGGAGGACAGTAAAGAACACTGAAGCTTTCTTT. This codes for CASSPRRTVKNTEAFF. The V and J genes are TRBV18 and TRBJ1-1, with a tentative D call TRBD1 (6 bases). The CDR3 loop spans 16 amino acids. From germline, CDR1 is KGHSH and CDR2 LQKENI. The V end lost 1 base, the J end lost 1 base, and 13 bases lay between the germline ends.

This clonotype was detected only a few times. The chain recombines TRBV12-5 with TRBJ1-5, with a possible D match to TRBD1 (5 bases). The CDR3 covers 12 residues. Per the germline V gene, CDR1 is LGHNT and CDR2 is FRNRAP. The V end was cut by 7 bases, the J end by 5 bases, with 9 bases between. The CDR3 nucleotides read TGTGCTAGTGCCGCAGGGTATCAGCCCCAGCATTTT. This gives the protein CASAAGYQPQHF. The variable domain in full, completed from reference TRBV12-5 and TRBJ1-5, reads DARVTQTPRHKVTEMGQEVTMRCQPILGHNTVFWYRQTMMQGLELLAYFRNRAPLDDSGMPKDRFSAEMPDATLATLKIQPSEPRDSAVYFCASAAGYQPQHFGDGTRLSIL.

This clonotype was detected a few times. The chain uses TRBV20-1 and TRBJ2-4, with TRBD2 identical over 9 bases. Germline assignment: CDR1 DFQATT and CDR2 SNEGSKA (reference sequence). V shed 6 bases, J shed 3 bases, and the junction held 6 bases outside the gene matches. The CDR3 consists of 14 residues. The CDR3 nucleotides read TGCAGTGCCGCTAGCGGGACGGACAAAAACATTCAGTACTTC. Its protein product is CSAASGTDKNIQYF.

This clonotype was recorded many times. The rearrangement links TRBV24-1 to TRBJ2-1, with D possibly TRBD2 on 6 matching bases. The CDR3 totals 14 residues. V dropped 7 bases and J dropped 6 bases, with 15 bases sitting between them. CDR1 KGHDR and CDR2 SFDVKD come from the germline V gene. The CDR3, as DNA: TGTGCCACCAGGGGAACGGGAGAAATCAATGAGCAGTTCTTC. Translated, it gives CATRGTGEINEQFF.

This clonotype was recorded many times. The chain couples TRBV5-1 to TRBJ1-1; possible D gene TRBD1, 6 bases. The CDR3 runs to 15 residues. Trimming removed 0 bases from V and 2 bases from J, with 11 bases in between. CDR1 SGHRS and CDR2 YFSETQ come from the germline V gene. CDR3: CASSLGSRGNTEAFF. As DNA, the CDR3 is TGCGCCAGCAGCTTGGGTTCCAGGGGAAACACTGAAGCTTTCTTT.